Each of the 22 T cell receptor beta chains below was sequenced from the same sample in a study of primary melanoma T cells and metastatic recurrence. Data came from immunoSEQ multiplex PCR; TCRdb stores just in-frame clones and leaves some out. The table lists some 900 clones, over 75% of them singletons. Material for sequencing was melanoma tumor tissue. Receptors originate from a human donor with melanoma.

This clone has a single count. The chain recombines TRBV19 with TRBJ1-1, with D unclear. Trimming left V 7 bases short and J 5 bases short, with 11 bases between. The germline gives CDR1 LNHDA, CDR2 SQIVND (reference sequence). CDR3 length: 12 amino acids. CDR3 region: CASTGVITEAFF. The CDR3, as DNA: TGTGCCAGTACCGGGGTGATTACTGAAGCTTTCTTT.

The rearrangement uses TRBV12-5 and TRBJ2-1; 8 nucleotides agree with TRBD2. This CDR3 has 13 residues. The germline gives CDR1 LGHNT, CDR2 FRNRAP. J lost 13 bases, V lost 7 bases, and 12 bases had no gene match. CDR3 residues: CASARGGLPSQFF. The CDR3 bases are TGTGCTAGTGCCCGGGGGGGGCTACCTTCTCAGTTCTTC.

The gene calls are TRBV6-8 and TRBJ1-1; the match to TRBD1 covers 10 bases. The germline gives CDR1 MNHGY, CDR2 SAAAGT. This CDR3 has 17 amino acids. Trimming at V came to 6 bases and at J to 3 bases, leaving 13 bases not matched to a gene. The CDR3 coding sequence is TGTGCCAGCAGCAAAGGGACAGGGGTTTTTTTACACACTGAAGCTTTCTTT. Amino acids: CASSKGTGVFLHTEAFF.

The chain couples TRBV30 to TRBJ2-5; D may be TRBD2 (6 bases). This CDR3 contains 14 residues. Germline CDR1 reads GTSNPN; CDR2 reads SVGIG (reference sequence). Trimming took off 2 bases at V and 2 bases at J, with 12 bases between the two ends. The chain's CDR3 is CAWSKELAQETQYF. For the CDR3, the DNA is TGTGCCTGGAGTAAGGAACTAGCTCAAGAGACCCAGTACTTC.

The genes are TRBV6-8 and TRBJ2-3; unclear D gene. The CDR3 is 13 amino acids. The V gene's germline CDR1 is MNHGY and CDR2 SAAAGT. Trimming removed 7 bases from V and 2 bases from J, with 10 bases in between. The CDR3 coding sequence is TGTGCCAGCATGAGTTCCCTCACAGATACGCAGTATTTT. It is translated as CASMSSLTDTQYF.

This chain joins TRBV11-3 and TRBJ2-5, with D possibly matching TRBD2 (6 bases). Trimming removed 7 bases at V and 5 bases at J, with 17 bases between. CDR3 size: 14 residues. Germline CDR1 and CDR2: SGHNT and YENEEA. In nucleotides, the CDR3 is TGTGCCAGCAACCAGGGACTGGCGGGTGAGACCCAGTACTTC. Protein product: CASNQGLAGETQYF.

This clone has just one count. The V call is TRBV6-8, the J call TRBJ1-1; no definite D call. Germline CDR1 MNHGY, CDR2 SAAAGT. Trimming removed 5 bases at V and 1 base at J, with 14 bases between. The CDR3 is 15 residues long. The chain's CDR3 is CASSRQTWGNTEAFF. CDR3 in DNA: TGTGCCAGCAGTCGACAAACTTGGGGGAACACTGAAGCTTTCTTT.

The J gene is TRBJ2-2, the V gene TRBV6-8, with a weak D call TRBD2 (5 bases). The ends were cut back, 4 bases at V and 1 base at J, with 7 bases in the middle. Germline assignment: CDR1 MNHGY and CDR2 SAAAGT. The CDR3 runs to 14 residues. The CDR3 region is CASSFSENTGELFF. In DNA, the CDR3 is TGTGCCAGCAGTTTTAGCGAGAACACCGGGGAGCTGTTTTTT.

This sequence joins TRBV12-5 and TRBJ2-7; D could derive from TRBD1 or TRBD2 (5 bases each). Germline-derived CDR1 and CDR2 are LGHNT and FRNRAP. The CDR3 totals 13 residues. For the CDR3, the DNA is TGTGCCAGCACCCGGGACCTATCCTACGAGCAGTACTTC. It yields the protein CASTRDLSYEQYF. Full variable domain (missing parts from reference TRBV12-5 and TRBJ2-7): DARVTQTPRHKVTEMGQEVTMRCQPILGHNTVFWYRQTMMQGLELLAYFRNRAPLDDSGMPKDRFSAEMPDATLATLKIQPSEPRDSAVYFCASTRDLSYEQYFGPGTRLTVT.

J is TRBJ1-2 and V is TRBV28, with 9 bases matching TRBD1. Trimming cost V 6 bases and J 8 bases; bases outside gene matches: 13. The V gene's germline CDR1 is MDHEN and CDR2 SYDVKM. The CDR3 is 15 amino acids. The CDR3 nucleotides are TGTGCCAGCAGGGGAGCCTTACAGGGGGCGAAAGGCTACACCTTC. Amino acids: CASRGALQGAKGYTF.

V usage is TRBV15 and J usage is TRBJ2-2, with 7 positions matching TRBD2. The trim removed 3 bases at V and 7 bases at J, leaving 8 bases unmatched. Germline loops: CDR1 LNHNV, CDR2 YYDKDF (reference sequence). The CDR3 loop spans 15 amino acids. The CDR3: CATSSGRPLGGELFF. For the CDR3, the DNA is TGTGCCACCAGCAGCGGGAGGCCCCTTGGCGGGGAGCTGTTTTTT.

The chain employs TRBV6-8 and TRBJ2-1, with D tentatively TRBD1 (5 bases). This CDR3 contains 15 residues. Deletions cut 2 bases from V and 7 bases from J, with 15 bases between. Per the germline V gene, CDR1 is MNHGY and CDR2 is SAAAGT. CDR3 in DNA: TGTGCCAGCAGTTACGATGCAGGGCCGTCGAATGAGCAGTTCTTC. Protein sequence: CASSYDAGPSNEQFF.

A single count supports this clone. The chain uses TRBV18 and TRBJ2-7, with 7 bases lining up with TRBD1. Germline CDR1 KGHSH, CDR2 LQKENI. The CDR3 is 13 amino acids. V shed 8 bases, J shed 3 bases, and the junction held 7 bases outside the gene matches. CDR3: CASRAQGIYEQYF. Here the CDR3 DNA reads TGTGCCAGCAGAGCACAGGGGATCTACGAGCAGTACTTC.

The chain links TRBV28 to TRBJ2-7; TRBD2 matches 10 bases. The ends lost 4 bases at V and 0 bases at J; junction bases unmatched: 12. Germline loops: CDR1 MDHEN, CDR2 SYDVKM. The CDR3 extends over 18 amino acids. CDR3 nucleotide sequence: TGTGCCAGCAGTTCCTCCACTAGCGGGACCCTTTCCTCCTACGAGCAGTACTTC. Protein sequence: CASSSSTSGTLSSYEQYF.

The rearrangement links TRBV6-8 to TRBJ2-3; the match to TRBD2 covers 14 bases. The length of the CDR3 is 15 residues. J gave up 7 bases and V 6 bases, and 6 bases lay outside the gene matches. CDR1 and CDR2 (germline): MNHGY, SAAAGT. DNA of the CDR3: TGTGCCAGCAGCTACGGACTAGCGGGAGGCAATACGCAGTATTTT. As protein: CASSYGLAGGNTQYF.

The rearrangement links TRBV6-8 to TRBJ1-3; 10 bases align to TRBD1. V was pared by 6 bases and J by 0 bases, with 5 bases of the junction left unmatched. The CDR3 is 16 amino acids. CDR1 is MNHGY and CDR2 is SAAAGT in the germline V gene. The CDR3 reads CASRPGQGGSGNTIYF. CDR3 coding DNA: TGTGCCAGCAGACCCGGACAGGGGGGCTCTGGAAACACCATATATTTT.

CDR3 coding DNA: TGTGCCAGCAGCAGACAGGGGGGACACCTCTACGAGCAGTACTTC. It translates to CASSRQGGHLYEQYF. The chain combines TRBV6-8 with TRBJ2-7; 9 bases map to TRBD1. CDR3 length: 15 amino acids. Trimming cost V 6 bases and J 3 bases; bases outside gene matches: 9. Per germline, CDR1 MNHGY and CDR2 SAAAGT.

CDR3 sequence reads: CASSLWGPTEAFF. DNA of the CDR3: TGTGCCAGCAGCCTATGGGGACCTACTGAAGCTTTCTTT. The chain employs TRBV28 and TRBJ1-1; maybe TRBD1 (5 bases). V was trimmed by 6 bases and J by 5 bases, leaving 13 bases between them. The CDR3 has 13 residues. Per the germline V gene, CDR1 is MDHEN and CDR2 is SYDVKM.

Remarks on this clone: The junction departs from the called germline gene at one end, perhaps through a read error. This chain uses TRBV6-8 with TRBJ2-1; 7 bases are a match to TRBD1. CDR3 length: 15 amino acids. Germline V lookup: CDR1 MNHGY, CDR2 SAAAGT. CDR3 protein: CAISPGQVPRDEQFF. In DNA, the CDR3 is TGTGCCATCAGTCCCGGACAGGTCCCTAGGGATGAGCAGTTCTTC.

CDR3 DNA sequence: TGTGCCAGTAGTACGCCGGGACTAGCGGGAGGGGCAGATACGCAGTATTTT. Translating it yields CASSTPGLAGGADTQYF. The gene calls are TRBV19 and TRBJ2-3; 16 nucleotides align to TRBD2. This CDR3 contains 17 residues. Germline V gene sequence: CDR1 LNHDA, CDR2 SQIVND (reference sequence). The J segment lost 4 bases and the V segment lost 4 bases, leaving 5 bases of the junction unmatched.

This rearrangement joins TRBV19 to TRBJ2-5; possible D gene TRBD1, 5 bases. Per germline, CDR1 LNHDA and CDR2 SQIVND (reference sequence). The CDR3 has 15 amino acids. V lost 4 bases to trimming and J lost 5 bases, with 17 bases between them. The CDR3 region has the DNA TGTGCCAGTAGTAAGCGACAAGGGGTTGGGGAGACCCAGTACTTC. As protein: CASSKRQGVGETQYF.

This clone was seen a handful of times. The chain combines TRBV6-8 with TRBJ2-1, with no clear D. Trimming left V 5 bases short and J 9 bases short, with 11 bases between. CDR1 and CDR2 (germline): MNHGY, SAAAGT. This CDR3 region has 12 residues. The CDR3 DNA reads TGTGCCAGCAGTCCCTATCTCGGTGAGCAGTTCTTC. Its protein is CASSPYLGEQFF.